This T cell receptor (beta chain) is from a study of T cell responses to AZD1222 COVID-19 vaccine. Turning to the study itself: Second-dose intervals near 4 or 12 weeks were combined.

About this clone: Its antigen remains unidentified.

Sequenced by immunoSEQ multiplex PCR; TCRdb stores in-frame clones only, minus some. Here the sample spans some 130,000 clones, around nine tenths being singletons. The CDR3 sequence is 12 residues long. V dropped 2 bases and J dropped 9 bases, with 9 bases sitting between them. The germline gives CDR1 SGDLS, CDR2 YYNGEE. Regarding the study as a whole: Most donors were white British, females outnumbered males, and clonal diversity was possibly underestimated.

This TCR was sampled from an adult in good health. The source was peripheral blood, collected on day 0 of AZD1222 vaccination. This chain joins TRBV9 and TRBJ2-1; D unclear. The CDR3 nucleotides are TGTGCCAGCAGCGTGGGTAGAGGTGAGCAGTTCTTC. Encoded protein: CASSVGRGEQFF.